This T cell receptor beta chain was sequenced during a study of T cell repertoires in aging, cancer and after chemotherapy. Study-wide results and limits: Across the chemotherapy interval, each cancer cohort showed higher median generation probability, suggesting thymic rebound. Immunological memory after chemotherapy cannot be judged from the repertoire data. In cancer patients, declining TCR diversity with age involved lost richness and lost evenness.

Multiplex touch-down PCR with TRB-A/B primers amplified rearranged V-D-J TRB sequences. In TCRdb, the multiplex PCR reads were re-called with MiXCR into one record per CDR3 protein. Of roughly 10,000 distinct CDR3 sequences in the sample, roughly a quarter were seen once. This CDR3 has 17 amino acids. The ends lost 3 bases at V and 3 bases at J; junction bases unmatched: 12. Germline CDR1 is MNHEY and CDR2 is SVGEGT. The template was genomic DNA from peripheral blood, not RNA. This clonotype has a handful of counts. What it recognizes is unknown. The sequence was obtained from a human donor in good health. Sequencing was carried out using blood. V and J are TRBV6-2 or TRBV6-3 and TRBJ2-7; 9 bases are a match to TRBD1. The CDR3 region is CASSYWDREPERYEQYF. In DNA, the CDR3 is TGTGCCAGCAGTTATTGGGACAGGGAACCGGAACGCTACGAGCAGTACTTC.